The clone carrying this TCR beta chain occurred once. Its cognate antigen is unknown. These data are taken from a study of shared clonotypes between healthy human individuals. General study points: In general, naive subsets displayed greater estimated richness than memory subsets did. The naive CD4 repertoires of several donors were compared, and around 4.7% of clonotypes were shared. Among donors, the sharing of clonotypes was expected to be influenced by sequencing depth.

Across several immunoSEQ plates, the genomic DNA of each subset was split evenly. Data came from immunoSEQ multiplex PCR; TCRdb stores just in-frame clones and leaves some out. This table has approximately 2.3 million clones, 80% to 95% appearing once. The V gene lost 4 bases and the J gene lost 4 bases, with 14 bases spanning the gap. CDR1 and CDR2 from the germline V gene are SGHRS and YFSETQ. The CDR3 covers 14 residues. This rearrangement joins TRBV5-1 to TRBJ1-2, with a possible D match to TRBD1 (5 bases). The TCR originated in a man between 18 and 35 years old in good health. Some clones in this sample may be carry-over from other donors' samples. Sample: naive CD4+ T cells from PBMCs. The subset is: CD45RA+ positively selected. CDR3 DNA: TGCGCCAGCAGCCGGGGGGTGTTGGGCTATGGCTACACCTTC. Protein sequence: CASSRGVLGYGYTF.